This T cell receptor beta chain is from a study of T cell responses to AZD1222 COVID-19 vaccine. Repertoires were generated with immunoSEQ multiplex PCR, while TCRdb's copy carries only in-frame clones and drops some. The sample has some 80,000 clones, 85% to 95% seen once. The CDR3 covers 13 residues. V was cut by 5 bases and J by 4 bases, with 11 bases left in between. Per the germline V gene, CDR1 is MNHEY and CDR2 is SMNVEV (reference sequence). As regards this clone: Its antigen is undetermined.

Study-level results: Donors skewed white British and female; clonal diversity was possibly underestimated. Repertoires in all cases were sampled only once the peak T cell response had passed. AZD1222 recipients seropositive at baseline numbered only five or six.

The receptor's source is an adult in good health. J is TRBJ1-2 and V is TRBV27; D gene uncertain. Sequencing used peripheral blood, obtained on day 0 of AZD1222 vaccination. The CDR3 nucleotides are TGTGCCAGCAGTATCAGAGAGGGCTATGGCTACACCTTC. Residues: CASSIREGYGYTF.